This entry lists 12 T cell receptor beta chains sequenced from one sample in a study of cytomegalovirus exposure and HLA in healthy donors. The PCR was carried out with 60 Vbeta primers and 13 Jbeta primers. Using immunoSEQ multiplex PCR, the repertoire was profiled, and TCRdb retains in-frame clones only, with some absent. The table lists more than 150,000 clones, roughly 76% of them singletons, with about 6% in the top ten. The sample was PBMCs. These receptors were collected from a man in his forties or fifties in good health and CMV-seropositive.

The V and J genes are TRBV12-5 and TRBJ1-2; D ambiguous. Looked up from germline, CDR1 is LGHNT and CDR2 is FRNRAP. V was trimmed by 5 bases and J by 6 bases, leaving 19 bases between them. This CDR3 has 15 residues. The CDR3 loop reads CASGPPLQRGDGYTF. The CDR3 DNA reads as TGTGCTAGTGGTCCCCCCCTCCAACGCGGTGATGGCTACACCTTC.

The chain has TRBV4-3 and TRBJ2-3, with D perhaps matching TRBD1 (6 bases). The V gene lost 5 bases and the J gene lost 2 bases, with 11 bases spanning the gap. Per germline, CDR1 LGHNA and CDR2 YSLEER. The CDR3 sequence is 14 residues long. CDR3 sequence: CASSSRDTTDTQYF. The CDR3 DNA reads as TGCGCCAGCAGCTCCCGGGACACCACAGATACGCAGTATTTT.

V is TRBV9 and J is TRBJ2-1, with D tentatively TRBD2 (7 bases). This CDR3 spans 14 amino acids. The germline V gene encodes CDR1 SGDLS and CDR2 YYNGEE. Trimming removed 0 bases at V and 10 bases at J, with 14 bases between. DNA of the CDR3: TGTGCCAGCAGCGTAGTTGGGGGGGGGCGGGAGCAGTTCTTC. This sequence encodes CASSVVGGGREQFF.

A single count supports this clone. V gene TRBV19 combines with J gene TRBJ2-3; 9 nucleotides line up with TRBD2. V shed 2 bases, J shed 1 base, and the junction held 4 bases outside the gene matches. This CDR3 spans 16 amino acids. CDR1 LNHDA and CDR2 SQIVND come from the germline V gene (reference sequence). DNA of the CDR3: TGTGCCAGTAGTATACGGACTAGCGCCCGCACAGATACGCAGTATTTT. Its translation: CASSIRTSARTDTQYF. Full variable domain (rest looked up from reference TRBV19 and TRBJ2-3): DGGITQSPKYLFRKEGQNVTLSCEQNLNHDAMYWYRQDPGQGLRLIYYSQIVNDFQKGDIAEGYSVSREKKESFPLTVTSAQKNPTAFYLCASSIRTSARTDTQYFGPGTRLTVL.

This clone was counted once. The rearrangement joins TRBV4-3 to TRBJ2-5; TRBD2 matches at 10 bases. V dropped 0 bases and J dropped 2; count of bases not matched to a gene: 3. This CDR3 comprises 16 residues. Germline loops: CDR1 LGHNA, CDR2 YSLEER. CDR3 in DNA: TGCGCCAGCAGCCAAGATTCAGCGGGGGGGCAAGAGACCCAGTACTTC. It codes for CASSQDSAGGQETQYF.

The V gene is TRBV7-2, the J gene TRBJ2-7; weak D call: TRBD1 (5 bases). Germline V lookup: CDR1 SGHTA, CDR2 FQGNSA. This CDR3 has 15 amino acids. Deletions cut 2 bases from V and 0 bases from J, with 11 bases between. The CDR3 DNA reads TGTGCCAGCAGCTTATCGATGACAGACTCCTACGAGCAGTACTTC. This codes for CASSLSMTDSYEQYF.

CDR3 sequence (DNA): TGCGCCAGCAAAGAGGGAGATCAAGAGACCCAGTACTTC. Translated, it gives CASKEGDQETQYF. The chain couples TRBV5-1 to TRBJ2-5, with a weak D call TRBD2 (5 bases). Germline assignment: CDR1 SGHRS and CDR2 YFSETQ. Trimming cost V 6 bases and J 2 bases, with 11 bases left between them. The CDR3 covers 13 residues.

This rearrangement joins TRBV25-1 to TRBJ1-4; D not resolved. In germline, CDR1 is MGHDK, CDR2 SYGVNS. The CDR3 length is 15 residues. V gave up 3 bases and J gave up 3 bases, with 11 bases separating them. CDR3 nucleotides: TGTGCCAGCAGTGAGTCGGGTGGGTCTAATGAAAAACTGTTTTTT. Residues: CASSESGGSNEKLFF.

The V and J genes are TRBV30 and TRBJ2-3, with TRBD2 identical over 8 bases. The CDR3 has 16 amino acids. V lost 0 bases to trimming and J lost 3 bases; unmatched junction nucleotides: 8. Germline V CDR1 and CDR2: GTSNPN, SVGIG (reference sequence). CDR3 region: CAWSVRGQRGTDTQYF. The CDR3 coding sequence is TGTGCCTGGAGTGTAAGGGGCCAGCGGGGGACAGATACGCAGTATTTT.

CDR3 DNA sequence: TGTGCCAGCAGCCTTGACAGGGGCAATCAGCCCCAGCATTTT. Amino acid sequence: CASSLDRGNQPQHF. The chain combines TRBV28 with TRBJ1-5, with TRBD1 matching 7 bases. V gave up 6 bases and J gave up 2 bases; unmatched junction bases: 4. Per germline, CDR1 MDHEN and CDR2 SYDVKM. The CDR3 covers 14 residues.

The V call is TRBV5-1, the J call TRBJ1-3; 11 positions agree with TRBD1. CDR1 is SGHRS and CDR2 is YFSETQ in the germline V gene. Trimming at V came to 3 bases and at J to 1 base, leaving 0 bases not matched to a gene. The CDR3 loop spans 15 amino acids. The chain's CDR3 is CASSWDRGSGNTIYF. The CDR3 DNA follows: TGCGCCAGCAGCTGGGACAGGGGGTCTGGAAACACCATATATTTT.

The genes are TRBV5-1 and TRBJ2-1; 9 bases map to TRBD2. The ends lost 1 base at V and 9 bases at J; junction bases unmatched: 8. The CDR3 runs 15 residues. CDR1 SGHRS and CDR2 YFSETQ come from the germline V gene. CDR3 amino acids: CASSLLIAGEAEQFF. The CDR3 DNA reads as TGCGCCAGCAGCTTGTTGATAGCGGGGGAAGCTGAGCAGTTCTTC.